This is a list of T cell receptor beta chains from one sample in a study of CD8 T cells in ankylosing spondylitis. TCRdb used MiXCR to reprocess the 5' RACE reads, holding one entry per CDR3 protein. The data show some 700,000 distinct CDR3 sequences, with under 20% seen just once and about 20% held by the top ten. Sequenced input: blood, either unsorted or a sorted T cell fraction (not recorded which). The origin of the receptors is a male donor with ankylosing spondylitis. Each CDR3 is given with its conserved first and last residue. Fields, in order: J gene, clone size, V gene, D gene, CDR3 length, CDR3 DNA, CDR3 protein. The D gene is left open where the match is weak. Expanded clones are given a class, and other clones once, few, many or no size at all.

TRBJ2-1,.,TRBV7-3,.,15,TGTGCCAGCAGCTTAGCGGGGTTAGGCTACAATGAGCAGTTCTTC,CASSLAGLGYNEQFF
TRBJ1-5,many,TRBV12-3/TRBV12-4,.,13,TGTGCCAGCACCCGACAGAACAATCAGCCCCAGCATTTT,CASTRQNNQPQHF
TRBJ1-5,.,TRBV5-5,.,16,TGTGCCAGCAGCTTGGGGGGGGGATATCCCAATCAGCCCCAGCATTTT,CASSLGGGYPNQPQHF
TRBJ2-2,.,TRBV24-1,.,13,TGTGCCACCTTGCAGTTAGACACCGGGGAGCTGTTTTTT,CATLQLDTGELFF
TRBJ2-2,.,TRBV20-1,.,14,TGCAGTGCTAGAGTCCGAACCAACACCGGGGAGCTGTTTTTT,CSARVRTNTGELFF
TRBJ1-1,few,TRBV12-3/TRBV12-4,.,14,TGTGCCAGCAGTTCCTCAGGGAAGTACACTGAAGCTTTCTTT,CASSSSGKYTEAFF
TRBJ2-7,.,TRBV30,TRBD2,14,TGTGCCTGGAGTGTATCTGGGGGGGGCTACGAGCAGTACTTC,CAWSVSGGGYEQYF
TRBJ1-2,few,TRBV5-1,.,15,TGCGCCAGCTATGCGGGTCCCTCCTTGATCTATGGCTACACCTTC,CASYAGPSLIYGYTF
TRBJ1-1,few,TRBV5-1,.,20,TGCGCCAGCAGCCGTGGTCGCATGGGGGAAGGAGCCAACATGAACACTGAAGCTTTCTTT,CASSRGRMGEGANMNTEAFF
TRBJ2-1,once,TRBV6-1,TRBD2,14,TGTGCCAGCACTCACCCGGGGGGCTACAATGAGCAGTTCTTC,CASTHPGGYNEQFF